This entry lists 20 T cell receptor beta chains sequenced from one sample in a study of T cell responses to AZD1222 COVID-19 vaccine (dated by TCRdb to about 2021). The sample's time point label, decoded: about 28 days (+/-7) after the second vaccine dose. The protocol used for the library was the immunoSEQ multiplex PCR assay. TCRdb re-hosts the immuneACCESS table, in-frame sequences only. Its copies lack some clones; in the studies checked, an unresolved V gene accounts for under half of them, and the cause for the rest is not known. The sample yields approximately 140,000 clones; roughly 92% were counted once. 1% to 1.3% of the sample rests with the top ten. Sequences were derived from peripheral blood, sampled 28 days after the second AZD1222 dose. The receptors come from an adult who received the AZD1222 COVID-19 vaccine.

The genes are TRBV7-8 and TRBJ2-2, with 9 bases fitting TRBD1. V dropped 6 bases and J dropped 4; count of bases not matched to a gene: 3. Germline assignment: CDR1 SGHVS and CDR2 FQNEAQ. The CDR3 sequence is 14 residues long. The CDR3 is CASRVQGATGELFF. For the CDR3, the DNA is TGTGCCAGCAGGGTACAGGGGGCCACCGGGGAGCTGTTTTTT.

The genes are TRBV29-1 and TRBJ2-7, with 8 nucleotides matching TRBD2. The germline V gene has CDR1 SQVTM and CDR2 ANQGSEA. The CDR3 sequence is 13 residues long. With V trimmed by 2 bases and J by 5 bases, 5 bases remained unmatched. The CDR3 DNA is TGCAGCGTTGAAACGGGAGGGGGGAACGAGCAGTACTTC. It codes for CSVETGGGNEQYF.

This chain links TRBV7-2 with TRBJ2-7; 8 bases agree with TRBD1. V trimming: 2 bases; J trimming: 4 bases; junction bases outside the gene matches: 4. Germline V gives CDR1 SGHTA, CDR2 FQGNSA. The CDR3 is made up of 14 amino acids. The CDR3 is CASSLQGALYEQYF. CDR3 sequence (DNA): TGTGCCAGCAGCTTACAGGGGGCCTTATACGAGCAGTACTTC.

The sample holds a few counts of this clone. The chain joins TRBV25-1 to TRBJ2-1; either TRBD1 or TRBD2 may supply D (6 bases each). The V gene's germline CDR1 is MGHDK and CDR2 SYGVNS. The CDR3 totals 14 residues. Trimming took 1 base from V and 8 from J, leaving 12 bases between them. In DNA, the CDR3 is TGTGCCAGCAGTGAATCTGGGGGGCGGGATGAGCAGTTCTTC. Amino acid sequence: CASSESGGRDEQFF.

The V and J genes are TRBV7-9 and TRBJ1-2, with unresolved D. Per germline, CDR1 SEHNR and CDR2 FQNEAQ (reference sequence). V was trimmed by 1 base and J by 4 bases, leaving 13 bases between them. The CDR3 totals 15 residues. CDR3 coding DNA: TGTGCCAGCAGCTTAGGGGCCGGGATTGGCTATGGCTACACCTTC. Protein: CASSLGAGIGYGYTF.

The chain combines TRBV29-1 with TRBJ1-2; D is uncertain. With 1 base removed from V and 5 bases from J, the gap between germline ends came to 8 bases. The germline CDR1 and CDR2 sequences are SQVTM and ANQGSEA. CDR3 length equals 12 residues. Here the CDR3 DNA reads TGCAGCGTTGAAGGGGCCGGTTATGGCTACACCTTC. Translated: CSVEGAGYGYTF.

The chain combines TRBV6-5 with TRBJ1-3; D uncertain. The V end lost 3 bases, the J end lost 3 bases, and 9 bases lay between the germline ends. Germline assignment: CDR1 MNHEY and CDR2 SVGAGI. The CDR3 runs 14 residues. The CDR3, as DNA: TGTGCCAGCAGTTATGGGCAGGTTGGAAACACCATATATTTT. Protein sequence: CASSYGQVGNTIYF.

This rearrangement joins TRBV27 to TRBJ2-7; TRBD2 matches 14 bases. Germline-derived CDR1 and CDR2 are MNHEY and SMNVEV (reference sequence). With 2 bases clipped from V and 5 bases from J, the junction kept 2 bases outside the gene matches. The CDR3 length is 15 residues. CDR3 DNA: TGTGCCAGCAGTTTAGGGACTAGCGGGAGCAACGAGCAGTACTTC. It encodes CASSLGTSGSNEQYF.

This clone came up a few times. J is TRBJ1-2 and V is TRBV11-1; D unresolved. Trimming removed 8 bases at V and 4 bases at J, with 8 bases between. Per the germline V gene, CDR1 is SGHAT and CDR2 is FQDESV (reference sequence). This CDR3 is built from 11 residues. The CDR3 DNA reads TGTGCCAGCGGTGAAGGCTATGGCTACACCTTC. This translates into CASGEGYGYTF.

Points on this clone: Other DNA sequences in the sample encode the same CDR3. The V and J genes are TRBV18 and TRBJ1-2; unclear D gene. Germline-derived CDR1 and CDR2 are KGHSH and LQKENI. V gave up 3 bases and J gave up 2 bases, with 7 bases separating them. The CDR3 loop spans 13 amino acids. In DNA, the CDR3 is TGTGCCAGCTCACCGGGCGCGAACTATGGCTACACCTTC. Translating gives CASSPGANYGYTF.

The chain is built from TRBV9 and TRBJ1-6; 7 positions agree with TRBD1. This CDR3 spans 16 amino acids. V lost 0 bases, J lost 7 bases, and 7 bases stayed unmatched. Germline assignment: CDR1 SGDLS and CDR2 YYNGEE. The CDR3 DNA reads TGTGCCAGCAGCGTAGGAGGGGGCGGCTCCAATTCACCCCTCCACTTT. It is translated as CASSVGGGGSNSPLHF.

The chain combines TRBV25-1 with TRBJ1-4, with 8 nucleotides matching TRBD1. The V segment lost 2 bases and the J segment 7 bases; nucleotides outside the gene matches: 6. Germline V CDR1 and CDR2: MGHDK, SYGVNS. The CDR3 totals 15 residues. The CDR3 sequence is CASSERTGSREKLFF. CDR3 nucleotides: TGTGCCAGCAGTGAACGGACAGGGTCGCGTGAAAAACTGTTTTTT.

This clone was detected a few times. J is TRBJ2-7 and V is TRBV9; 11 positions agree with TRBD1. The CDR3 sequence is 16 residues long. The V segment lost 4 bases and the J segment 5 bases; nucleotides outside the gene matches: 11. Germline V gene sequence: CDR1 SGDLS, CDR2 YYNGEE. The CDR3 here is CASSSTSGQGGHEQYF. As DNA, the CDR3 is TGTGCCAGCAGCAGTACCTCGGGACAGGGGGGGCACGAGCAGTACTTC.

The rearrangement joins TRBV11-3 to TRBJ1-6; D is unclear. The germline V gene has CDR1 SGHNT and CDR2 YENEEA. Trimming left V 5 bases short and J 8 bases short, with 13 bases between. CDR3 length: 14 amino acids. The CDR3 spells CASSLRPGDSPLHF. The CDR3 DNA reads TGTGCCAGCAGCCTTCGCCCCGGAGATTCACCCCTCCACTTT.

The chain uses TRBV5-4 and TRBJ1-4; weak D call: TRBD1 (6 bases). V was pared by 3 bases and J by 5 bases, with 14 bases between. The CDR3 covers 15 residues. Per germline, CDR1 SGHNT and CDR2 YYREEE (reference sequence). The chain's CDR3 is CASSSRTGTNEKLFF. The DNA for the CDR3 is TGTGCCAGCAGCTCTAGAACAGGGACGAATGAAAAACTGTTTTTT.

This clone was seen once. CDR3 amino acids: CASSQAGPYEQYF. The CDR3 DNA sequence: TGTGCCAGCAGCCAAGCGGGCCCCTACGAGCAGTACTTC. The chain is built from TRBV3-1 (or the pseudogene TRBV3-2) and TRBJ2-7; D remains ambiguous. V lost 1 base, J lost 2 bases, and 6 bases lay in between. Germline V gene lookup returns CDR1 LGHDT and CDR2 YNNKEL (reference sequence). The CDR3 length is 13 residues.

This clone was recorded a few times. The chain uses TRBV5-1 and TRBJ2-5; D may be TRBD1 (6 bases). This CDR3 has 15 residues. CDR1 SGHRS and CDR2 YFSETQ come from the germline V gene. Trimming took off 1 base at V and 1 base at J, with 11 bases between the two ends. CDR3 sequence: CASSLQGISQETQYF. CDR3 bases: TGCGCCAGCAGCTTGCAGGGGATATCCCAAGAGACCCAGTACTTC.

This chain uses TRBV7-9 with TRBJ1-4; TRBD1 aligns across 7 bases. The CDR3 spans 16 residues. Germline CDR1 is SEHNR and CDR2 is FQNEAQ (reference sequence). The junction had 14 bases not matched to a gene; V was cut back by 10 bases and J by 3 bases. The DNA of the CDR3 is TGTGCCATCCTTCCTGGCAGGGGGAATGCTAATGAAAAACTGTTTTTT. This translates into CAILPGRGNANEKLFF.

V gene TRBV6-5 combines with J gene TRBJ2-7; the D is unclear. V lost 10 bases, J lost 0 bases, and 13 bases lay in between. From germline, CDR1 is MNHEY and CDR2 SVGAGI. The CDR3 has 13 amino acids. The CDR3 coding sequence is TGTGCCACCTTCTCTGGAATCTCCTACGAGCAGTACTTC. Its translation is CATFSGISYEQYF.

V is TRBV15 and J is TRBJ2-3, with D possibly being TRBD2 (6 bases). From germline, CDR1 is LNHNV and CDR2 YYDKDF (reference sequence). Trimming cost V 0 bases and J 0 bases, with 10 bases left between them. The CDR3 spans 16 residues. CDR3 protein: CATSREGGVSTDTQYF. The DNA for the CDR3 is TGTGCCACCAGCAGAGAAGGAGGGGTCAGCACAGATACGCAGTATTTT. Full variable domain (missing parts from reference TRBV15 and TRBJ2-3): DAMVIQNPRYQVTQFGKPVTLSCSQTLNHNVMYWYQQKSSQAPKLLFHYYDKDFNNEADTPDNFQSRRPNTSFCFLDIRSPGLGDTAMYLCATSREGGVSTDTQYFGPGTRLTVL.